A single sample is the source of the 24 T cell receptor beta chains below, sequenced in a study of cytomegalovirus exposure and HLA in healthy donors. PCR amplification relied on 60 Vbeta primers (plus 13 Jbeta primers). Data came from immunoSEQ multiplex PCR; TCRdb stores just in-frame clones and leaves some out. The table gives 90,000 to 150,000 clones; the top ten clones make up more than 3% of it. The source material was PBMCs. These receptors were collected from a man aged 18 to 29 in good health and CMV-seronegative.

The CDR3 DNA reads as TGTGCCAGCAGTCGACGCGGTCAGGGAGGATATGGCTACACCTTC. It encodes CASSRRGQGGYGYTF. The chain links TRBV5-6 to TRBJ1-2; perhaps TRBD1 as D (5 bases). Germline CDR1 SGHDT, CDR2 YYEEEE. The CDR3 totals 15 residues. V dropped 5 bases and J dropped 5 bases, with 19 bases sitting between them.

About this clone itself: Distinct nucleotide sequences in the sample also encode this CDR3. The chain carries TRBV5-1 and TRBJ2-6, with D maybe TRBD2 (5 bases). The CDR3 runs 15 residues. V lost 1 base to trimming and J lost 1 base, with 6 bases between them. CDR1 and CDR2 from the germline V gene are SGHRS and YFSETQ. The CDR3, as DNA: TGCGCCAGCAGCTTGCCGGGGTCTGGGGCCAACGTCCTGACTTTC. This encodes CASSLPGSGANVLTF.

This sequence joins TRBV19 and TRBJ2-7, with D possibly being TRBD1 (6 bases). The germline V gene has CDR1 LNHDA and CDR2 SQIVND (reference sequence). The CDR3 is 13 residues long. Trimming stripped 4 bases from V and 3 bases from J, with 10 bases between. This CDR3 reads CASSRGQNYEQYF. The CDR3 DNA follows: TGTGCCAGTAGTAGGGGACAAAACTACGAGCAGTACTTC.

This rearrangement joins TRBV5-1 to TRBJ2-7; D might be TRBD1 (6 bases). Germline V lookup: CDR1 SGHRS, CDR2 YFSETQ. V shed 4 bases and J shed 4 bases, with 12 bases lying between them. The CDR3 spans 13 residues. The CDR3 is CASSLIQGYEQYF. Written as DNA, the CDR3 is TGCGCCAGCAGCCTAATCCAGGGGTACGAGCAGTACTTC.

The V gene is TRBV5-1, the J gene TRBJ2-7, with a tentative D call TRBD1 (6 bases). CDR1 is SGHRS and CDR2 is YFSETQ in the germline V gene. This CDR3 spans 13 amino acids. With 5 bases removed from V and 1 base from J, the gap between germline ends came to 10 bases. The CDR3 region is CASRLTGSYEQYF. CDR3 coding DNA: TGCGCCAGCAGGCTGACAGGATCCTACGAGCAGTACTTC.

The chain joins TRBV7-2 to TRBJ2-3; D perhaps matches TRBD2 (6 bases). V dropped 5 bases and J dropped 1 base, with 13 bases sitting between them. The CDR3 runs to 15 residues. Germline-derived CDR1 and CDR2 are SGHTA and FQGNSA. The CDR3 sequence is CASSVVAERTDTQYF. In nucleotides, the CDR3 is TGTGCCAGCAGCGTCGTAGCGGAGCGCACAGATACGCAGTATTTT.

This chain uses TRBV25-1 with TRBJ1-2; tentative D call: TRBD1 (5 bases). V dropped 3 bases and J dropped 8 bases, with 10 bases sitting between them. Germline assignment: CDR1 MGHDK and CDR2 SYGVNS. This CDR3 spans 12 amino acids. The CDR3 nucleotides are TGTGCCAGCAGTGATCAGGGAGGAGGCTACACCTTC. This sequence encodes CASSDQGGGYTF.

The chain employs TRBV19 and TRBJ1-1, with TRBD1 as a possible D gene (5 bases). Trimming removed 1 base from V and 0 bases from J, with 9 bases in between. Germline assignment: CDR1 LNHDA and CDR2 SQIVND (reference sequence). The CDR3 contains 15 residues. The CDR3: CASSIGRGVNTEAFF. CDR3 DNA sequence: TGTGCCAGTAGTATAGGGCGGGGGGTGAACACTGAAGCTTTCTTT.

This chain links TRBV19 with TRBJ2-1; D possibly corresponds to TRBD2 (6 bases). Germline CDR1 and CDR2: LNHDA and SQIVND (reference sequence). The CDR3 covers 16 residues. V gave up 7 bases and J gave up 4 bases, with 20 bases separating them. This CDR3 reads CASTQRRGRMYNEQFF. The CDR3 DNA sequence: TGTGCCAGTACCCAGAGGAGGGGTAGGATGTACAATGAGCAGTTCTTC.

Regarding this clone: A junction end diverges from the germline sequence, so it may reflect a read error. The chain links TRBV2 to TRBJ1-3; 9 bases agree with TRBD1. This CDR3 has 13 residues. Germline V gives CDR1 SNHLY, CDR2 FYNNEI. In DNA, the CDR3 is TGTGCCAGCAGCGCCAGGGCCCCGGGACAGGGTGATTTT. This sequence encodes CASSARAPGQGDF.

This CDR3 is CASRTWTGPNEKLFF. Here the CDR3 DNA reads TGCGCCAGCAGAACCTGGACAGGGCCTAATGAAAAACTGTTTTTT. V gene TRBV4-1 combines with J gene TRBJ1-4; 8 bases are a match to TRBD1. The CDR3 spans 15 residues. The germline gives CDR1 MGHRA, CDR2 YSYEKL. V dropped 6 bases and J dropped 3; count of bases not matched to a gene: 6.

J is TRBJ1-2 and V is TRBV28; no definite D call. From germline, CDR1 is MDHEN and CDR2 SYDVKM. The CDR3 runs 13 residues. Trimming took 7 bases from V and 4 from J, leaving 13 bases between them. The CDR3 loop is CASTSPAGYGYTF. The CDR3 DNA follows: TGTGCCAGCACCTCCCCCGCGGGCTATGGCTACACCTTC.

The gene calls are TRBV5-6 and TRBJ2-7; 9 positions agree with TRBD1. The germline V gene has CDR1 SGHDT and CDR2 YYEEEE. The V gene end was trimmed by 6 bases and the J gene end by 3 bases; junction bases not matched to a gene: 13. CDR3 length equals 16 residues. The CDR3 coding sequence is TGTGCCAGCATTCCCTTTGGGACAGGGTTGAGCTACGAGCAGTACTTC. Amino acids: CASIPFGTGLSYEQYF.

V and J are TRBV14 and TRBJ2-1, with 8 nucleotides matching TRBD2. V gave up 4 bases and J gave up 0 bases; unmatched junction bases: 2. The germline gives CDR1 SGHDN, CDR2 FVKESK. The CDR3 is 15 residues long. This chain's CDR3 is CASSRGTSSYNEQFF. The CDR3 DNA follows: TGTGCCAGCAGCCGGGGGACTAGCTCCTACAATGAGCAGTTCTTC.

CDR3 DNA: TGCGCCAGCTCCCAGGACAGGGCTTACACTGAAGCTTTCTTT. Residues: CASSQDRAYTEAFF. The chain recombines TRBV5-1 with TRBJ1-1; 8 bases agree with TRBD1. Looked up from germline, CDR1 is SGHRS and CDR2 is YFSETQ. The CDR3 consists of 14 residues. The J segment lost 3 bases and the V segment lost 7 bases, leaving 8 bases of the junction unmatched.

Points on this clone: One end of the junction does not line up with germline, which may come from a read error. DNA for the CDR3: TGTGCCAGCAGCTTAGGCGGACTAGCGGGGGGTGAGGTCTTC. It translates to CASSLGGLAGGEVF. The chain joins TRBV11-2 to TRBJ2-1, with 14 bases fitting TRBD2. Per the germline V gene, CDR1 is SGHAT and CDR2 is FQNNGV. The CDR3 spans 14 residues.

The chain uses TRBV6-5 and TRBJ2-7; D unclear. Germline CDR1 MNHEY, CDR2 SVGAGI. The CDR3 sequence is 11 residues long. Trimming left V 5 bases short and J 3 bases short, with 5 bases between. CDR3 amino acids: CASSRLYEQYF. CDR3 nucleotide sequence: TGTGCCAGCAGTCGTCTCTACGAGCAGTACTTC.

This chain links TRBV2 with TRBJ1-6, with 10 bases fitting TRBD1. This CDR3 is 16 amino acids long. Germline V CDR1 and CDR2: SNHLY, FYNNEI. With 11 bases clipped from V and 7 bases from J, the junction kept 14 bases outside the gene matches. The CDR3 DNA reads TGTGCCTCAAAGGTTCCAATGGGACAGGGGAATTCACCCCTCCACTTT. Residues: CASKVPMGQGNSPLHF.

The rearrangement joins TRBV6-1 to TRBJ1-5, with D possibly TRBD1 on 5 matching bases. Germline V gene lookup returns CDR1 MNHNS and CDR2 SASEGT. The CDR3 consists of 19 residues. V was trimmed by 0 bases and J by 0 bases, leaving 18 bases between them. The CDR3 region is CASSEALGDSPYSNQPQHF. The CDR3 nucleotides are TGTGCCAGCAGTGAAGCGCTTGGAGACAGCCCCTATAGCAATCAGCCCCAGCATTTT.

The chain links TRBV5-1 to TRBJ1-1; weak D call: TRBD1 (5 bases). In germline, CDR1 is SGHRS, CDR2 YFSETQ. CDR3 length equals 15 residues. V was pared by 3 bases and J by 1 base, with 13 bases between. The CDR3 coding sequence is TGCGCCAGCAGCTCAGAAGGGGTAGGGAACACTGAAGCTTTCTTT. It yields the protein CASSSEGVGNTEAFF. Based on the CDR3 plus reference TRBV5-1 and TRBJ1-1, the full variable domain is KAGVTQTPRYLIKTRGQQVTLSCSPISGHRSVSWYQQTPGQGLQFLFEYFSETQRNKGNFPGRFSGRQFSNSRSEMNVSTLELGDSALYLCASSSEGVGNTEAFFGQGTRLTVV.

The chain combines TRBV19 with TRBJ2-3, with D perhaps matching TRBD2 (6 bases). The CDR3 sequence is 16 residues long. The V end was cut by 8 bases, the J end by 3 bases, with 21 bases between. Germline loops: CDR1 LNHDA, CDR2 SQIVND (reference sequence). CDR3 amino acids: CASSRTGESVTDTQYF. The DNA for the CDR3 is TGTGCCAGTTCCAGAACGGGGGAGTCTGTAACAGATACGCAGTATTTT.

This clone is deemed large by its frequency. The rearrangement links TRBV7-9 to TRBJ2-2; the D is unclear. The CDR3 totals 15 residues. V was pared by 3 bases and J by 7 bases, with 15 bases between. Germline assignment: CDR1 SEHNR and CDR2 FQNEAQ (reference sequence). CDR3 coding DNA: TGTGCCAGCAGCTTTAACGATTGGGCTGACGGGGAGCTGTTTTTT. Translated, it gives CASSFNDWADGELFF.

This chain links TRBV5-6 with TRBJ1-1; D perhaps matches TRBD1 (5 bases). V was cut by 3 bases and J by 5 bases, with 14 bases left in between. CDR3 length: 14 residues. Germline V CDR1 and CDR2: SGHDT, YYEEEE. The CDR3 loop reads CASSSDWGETEAFF. In nucleotides, the CDR3 is TGTGCCAGCAGCTCGGACTGGGGGGAAACTGAAGCTTTCTTT.

The rearrangement joins TRBV29-1 to TRBJ2-7, with TRBD1 as a possible D gene (6 bases). The V gene's germline CDR1 is SQVTM and CDR2 ANQGSEA. CDR3 size: 13 residues. V lost 2 bases and J 0 bases, leaving 8 bases between the germline ends. CDR3 residues: CSVETDSSYEQYF. CDR3 DNA sequence: TGCAGCGTTGAAACGGACAGCTCCTACGAGCAGTACTTC.